Described below is a single TCR beta chain sequence and its context. Gene names and germline refer to mouse. The read comes to an end 1 residue before the CDR3 does, leaving the germline J gene to fill in the end. Other DNA sequences in this sample translate to the same CDR3. This table comes from immunoSEQ multiplex PCR, and its TCRdb copy is limited to in-frame clones, with some not included. The sample includes around 6,200 clones, around 50% of them seen just once. The data stem from a study of tissue T cells after allogeneic stem cell transplantation. This CDR3 region has 13 residues. Germline assignment: CDR1 KGHPV and CDR2 FQNQEV (reference sequence). The ends were cut back, 3 bases at V and 3 bases at J, with 8 bases in the middle. This sample's time point: mouse harvest day 7 after allogeneic transplant. Each mouse received 10^7 T-cell-depleted marrow cells plus 10^6 splenic CD5+ T cells by tail vein.

Sequenced material: gut tissue. The chain uses TRBV26 and TRBJ1-2, with D maybe TRBD1 (6 bases). This clonotype originated in a female BALB/c mouse given C57BL/6 T cells with graft-versus-host disease after an allogeneic hematopoietic cell transplant. The CDR3 sequence: CASSLGGDSDYTF. CDR3 bases read: TGTGCCAGCAGTCTAGGGGGGGACTCCGACTACACC.